This TCR beta chain was documented in a study of blood T cells in healthy people across ages. Study findings and constraints: TCR beta diversity, measured per million T cells, fell in a roughly linear way with age. Diversity figures based on one million T cells were deemed too low.

With 1 base clipped from V and 7 bases from J, the junction kept 5 bases outside the gene matches. Germline V lookup: CDR1 SEHNR, CDR2 FQNEAQ (reference sequence). This CDR3 comprises 16 residues. Isolation of PBMCs gave at least 7 million cells per sample. A few counts support this clonotype. No antigen is known for it. Sample-barcoded 5' priming and a J-beta primer mix drove a second PCR of roughly 7 to 11 cycles. TCRdb independently ran MiXCR on the 5' RACE reads; one entry per CDR3 protein. Here the sample spans about 1.5 million distinct CDR3 sequences, 40% to 45% being singletons. V is TRBV7-9 and J is TRBJ1-5; 12 bases match TRBD1. Sequenced input: blood. The origin of this receptor is a young woman in good health. CDR3 in amino acids: CASSLGVGTGGQPQHF. CDR3 nucleotide sequence: TGTGCCAGCAGCTTAGGAGTCGGGACAGGGGGCCAGCCCCAGCATTTT.